The rows below give T cell receptor beta chains drawn from one sample of a study of blood T cell repertoires in COVID-19. Sequenced by immunoSEQ multiplex PCR; TCRdb stores in-frame clones only, minus some. The profile covers around 170,000 clones, with approximately 80% appearing a single time and 10% to 15% taken by the ten largest. Sequencing was carried out using PBMCs or T cells enriched from blood (not recorded which). Receptor source: a man in his forties or fifties who had recovered from COVID-19. Both conserved end residues are part of each CDR3. A D gene is named only where the DNA matches it firmly. Clone size appears in some rows only: once, few, many, or a class for an expanded clone.

- - TRBJ1-1 TRBV19 CASSISGAYGEAFF TGTGCCAGTAGTATAAGCGGGGCCTACGGTGAAGCTTTCTTT
- - TRBJ1-2 TRBV19 CASSRAPNYGYTF TGTGCCAGTAGTAGGGCACCTAACTATGGCTACACCTTC
- - TRBJ1-5 TRBV28 CASKPQGHSNQPQHF TGTGCCAGCAAACCCCAGGGGCATAGCAATCAGCCCCAGCATTTT
- TRBD1 TRBJ2-7 TRBV13 CASSLGGQSPTQQYF TGTGCCAGCAGCTTAGGGGGACAGTCCCCTACGCAGCAGTACTTC
- TRBD1 TRBJ2-1 TRBV19 CASSTPRGYNEQFF TGTGCCAGTAGTACCCCCAGGGGGTACAATGAGCAGTTCTTC
- - TRBJ1-6 TRBV4-2 CASSQGGDSPLHF TGTGCCAGCAGCCAAGGGGGGGATTCACCCCTCCACTTT
- TRBD1 TRBJ2-7 TRBV12-3/TRBV12-4 CASSLGGDRGQYF TGTGCCAGCAGTTTAGGTGGGGACAGGGGGCAGTACTTC
- - TRBJ1-2 TRBV12-3/TRBV12-4 CASSLRLGGYTF TGTGCCAGCAGTTTGAGGCTAGGTGGCTACACCTTC
- - TRBJ1-3 TRBV19 CATRRGVDGNTIYF TGTGCCACCCGACGGGGGGTCGATGGAAACACCATATATTTT
- TRBD1 TRBJ2-7 TRBV19 CASSGQGSYEQYF TGTGCCAGTAGCGGACAGGGCTCCTACGAGCAGTACTTC
- - TRBJ2-6 TRBV4-1 CASGGRRGSASGANVLTF TGCGCCAGCGGCGGTCGACGGGGAAGCGCTTCTGGGGCCAACGTCCTGACTTTC
- - TRBJ2-5 TRBV18 CASSPPSQGYQETQYF TGTGCCAGCTCACCACCGTCGCAGGGCTATCAAGAGACCCAGTACTTC
few - TRBJ2-6 TRBV28 CASSLDSSGANVLTF TGTGCCAGCAGCTTGGACAGTTCCGGGGCCAACGTCCTGACTTTC
- - TRBJ1-3 TRBV18 CASSPGSRGTNTIYF TGTGCCAGCTCACCCGGTTCAAGGGGGACGAACACCATATATTTT
- - TRBJ1-1 TRBV9 CASSALTGYTEAFF TGTGCCAGCAGCGCCCTCACGGGTTACACTGAAGCTTTCTTT
few TRBD1 TRBJ1-6 TRBV6-1 CASSERAQGAFKRNSPLHF TGTGCCAGCAGTGAAAGGGCACAGGGGGCCTTTAAGCGTAATTCACCCCTCCACTTT
- TRBD2 TRBJ2-7 TRBV7-2 CASSPSGGSYEQYF TGTGCCAGCAGCCCATCCGGGGGGTCCTACGAGCAGTACTTC
- TRBD1 TRBJ2-1 TRBV18 CASSRRDSEQFF TGTGCCAGCTCTCGCCGGGACAGCGAGCAGTTCTTC
- TRBD1 TRBJ1-3 TRBV5-1 CASSAGQAYGSGNTIYF TGCGCCAGCAGCGCGGGACAGGCATATGGCTCTGGAAACACCATATATTTT
- TRBD1 TRBJ1-1 TRBV4-1 CASSPGTGRPMNTEAFF TGCGCCAGCAGTCCGGGGACAGGTCGACCGATGAACACTGAAGCTTTCTTT
- - TRBJ1-1 TRBV5-1 CASSLVGGRNTEAFF TGCGCCAGCAGCTTGGTTGGCGGGCGAAACACTGAAGCTTTCTTT
- TRBD1 TRBJ2-2 TRBV2 CASRGQVDTGELFF TGTGCCAGCAGAGGACAGGTCGACACCGGGGAGCTGTTTTTT
- TRBD1 TRBJ1-1 TRBV5-1 CASSMLTGVMNTEAFF TGCGCCAGCAGCATGCTGACAGGGGTCATGAACACTGAAGCTTTCTTT
- TRBD1 TRBJ1-1 TRBV3-1/TRBV3-2 CASSPRGGGNTEAFF TGTGCCAGCAGCCCAAGAGGGGGCGGGAACACTGAAGCTTTCTTT
- TRBD2 TRBJ2-2 TRBV9 CASSAGLAGGLRLPNTGELFF TGTGCCAGCAGCGCGGGACTAGCGGGGGGTCTCCGCTTACCGAACACCGGGGAGCTGTTTTTT
- TRBD1 TRBJ2-2 TRBV10-1 CASIEGGQKCHGELFF TGCGCCAGCATCGAAGGGGGACAGAAGTGTCACGGGGAGCTGTTTTTT
once TRBD1 TRBJ1-2 TRBV7-8 CASSFGQGVNYGYTF TGTGCCAGCAGCTTTGGACAGGGCGTGAACTATGGCTACACCTTC
few - TRBJ2-7 TRBV5-1 CASSLETGLISYEQYF TGCGCCAGCAGCCTGGAAACGGGACTGATCTCCTACGAGCAGTACTTC
- - TRBJ1-5 TRBV5-4 CASSFAGQPQHF TGTGCCAGCAGCTTCGCCGGGCAGCCCCAGCATTTT
- - TRBJ1-3 TRBV6-5 CASTEGNTIYF TGTGCCAGCACGGAGGGAAACACCATATATTTT
- TRBD1 TRBJ1-1 TRBV5-4 CASVLNRGLNTEAFF TGTGCCAGCGTCCTCAACAGGGGGCTGAACACTGAAGCTTTCTTT
- - TRBJ2-1 TRBV20-1 CSASPPSTYNEQFF TGCAGTGCTAGTCCCCCGAGTACCTACAATGAGCAGTTCTTC
- - TRBJ1-1 TRBV7-9 CASSSRLNTEAFF TGTGCCAGCAGCTCGCGTTTGAACACTGAAGCTTTCTTT
- - TRBJ1-1 TRBV7-9 CASSENRDSSRNTEAFF TGTGCCAGCAGCGAAAACAGGGATTCCTCTAGGAACACTGAAGCTTTCTTT
once TRBD1 TRBJ1-2 TRBV11-2 CASSPLGQNSYGYTF TGTGCCAGCAGCCCTCTGGGACAGAATAGTTATGGCTACACCTTC
- TRBD2 TRBJ2-7 TRBV5-4 CASSLEGLGGLADNSYEQYF TGTGCCAGCAGCTTGGAGGGGCTAGGTGGGCTAGCGGATAACTCCTACGAGCAGTACTTC
- - TRBJ1-1 TRBV20-1 CSARGGAEAFF TGCAGTGCCCGCGGGGGGGCTGAAGCTTTCTTT
- - TRBJ1-4 TRBV4-3 CASSPGVWDAHEKLFF TGCGCCAGCAGCCCGGGGGTCTGGGATGCTCATGAAAAACTGTTTTTT
- - TRBJ2-7 TRBV27 CASSSALAPPNEQYF TGTGCCAGTTCCAGTGCATTAGCACCCCCGAACGAGCAGTACTTC
- - TRBJ1-1 TRBV7-3 CASSLSIQGTTEAFF TGTGCCAGCAGCTTAAGCATCCAGGGGACCACTGAAGCTTTCTTT
- TRBD1 TRBJ1-5 TRBV2 CASSMDREVNQPQHF TGTGCCAGCAGTATGGACAGGGAGGTTAATCAGCCCCAGCATTTT
- - TRBJ2-3 TRBV5-4 CASSETSGSTDTQYF TGTGCCAGCAGCGAGACGAGCGGAAGCACAGATACGCAGTATTTT
- - TRBJ1-1 TRBV15 CATSPVKEVLDWATEAFF TGTGCCACCAGCCCGGTAAAGGAAGTACTGGATTGGGCCACTGAAGCTTTCTTT
- - TRBJ1-4 TRBV5-1 CASSLAPGTNEKLFF TGCGCCAGCAGCTTGGCCCCGGGAACTAATGAAAAACTGTTTTTT
once TRBD1 TRBJ1-1 TRBV7-9 CARKDRDMNTEAFF TGTGCCAGAAAAGACAGGGACATGAACACTGAAGCTTTCTTT
- TRBD1 TRBJ1-2 TRBV2 CASSAGTGREGYTF TGTGCCAGCAGCGCCGGGACAGGCCGGGAGGGCTACACCTTC
- - TRBJ2-5 TRBV19 CASSQKETQYF TGTGCCAGTAGTCAAAAAGAGACCCAGTACTTC
- - TRBJ1-2 TRBV18 CASSLRTDGRDGYTF TGTGCCAGCTCCCTACGGACAGACGGGCGGGATGGCTACACCTTC
- TRBD2 TRBJ2-2 TRBV7-2 CASSTRGGGSGELFF TGTGCCAGCAGCACCCGGGGGGGCGGCAGCGGGGAGCTGTTTTTT
- - TRBJ2-7 TRBV7-2 CASSLAETTAYEQYF TGTGCCAGCAGCTTAGCTGAGACTACAGCCTACGAGCAGTACTTC
- - TRBJ1-5 TRBV24-1 CATSDRGGNQPQHF TGTGCCACCAGTGATCGGGGAGGCAATCAGCCCCAGCATTTT
- - TRBJ1-5 TRBV19 CASSIGRGFNQPQHF TGTGCCAGTAGTATAGGGAGGGGCTTCAATCAGCCCCAGCATTTT
- TRBD1 TRBJ1-1 TRBV5-1 CASSGGSGTGIVEAFF TGCGCCAGCAGCGGGGGTTCCGGGACAGGCATCGTTGAAGCTTTCTTT
- - TRBJ1-2 TRBV3-1/TRBV3-2 CASSQGGRDTYGYTF TGTGCCAGCAGCCAAGGAGGCAGGGATACGTATGGCTACACCTTC
- - TRBJ1-1 TRBV5-1 CASSLARDKNTEAFF TGCGCCAGCAGCTTGGCACGCGATAAGAACACTGAAGCTTTCTTT
- TRBD1 TRBJ1-5 TRBV27 CASRPGTASNQPQHF TGTGCCAGCAGGCCCGGGACAGCCAGCAATCAGCCCCAGCATTTT
- - TRBJ1-2 TRBV4-1 CASSQAPGEYNYGYTF TGCGCCAGCAGCCAAGCGCCAGGGGAATATAACTATGGCTACACCTTC
few - TRBJ1-2 TRBV19 CASSIGVGNYGYTF TGTGCCAGTAGTATAGGAGTCGGGAACTATGGCTACACCTTC